What follows describes a single T cell receptor beta chain. This entry is derived from a study of cytomegalovirus exposure and HLA in healthy donors. 60 Vbeta and 13 Jbeta primers were used in PCR. Profiled with immunoSEQ multiplex PCR; TCRdb holds only in-frame clones, not every one. Of some 88,000 clones listed, less than 65% were seen once; the top ten hold 6.3%. Germline CDR1 is SEHNR and CDR2 is FQNEAQ (reference sequence). This CDR3 comprises 18 residues. The V gene end was trimmed by 5 bases and the J gene end by 1 base; junction bases not matched to a gene: 10. The sequenced sample was PBMCs. This rearrangement joins TRBV7-9 to TRBJ2-3; TRBD2 agrees at 12 bases. This receptor was identified in a woman in her 30s in good health and CMV-seronegative. The CDR3 coding sequence is TGTGCCAGCAGCAAAAGACTAGCGGGAGAAGTGGGCACAGATACGCAGTATTTT. This sequence encodes CASSKRLAGEVGTDTQYF.